This T cell receptor beta chain was found in a study of early T cells in non-severe SARS-CoV-2 infection (dated by TCRdb to the early 2020s). Broadly, across the study: TCR sequencing used bulk RNA from unsorted whole blood, so alpha and beta chains could not be paired. Paper-wide results and their limitations: VDJdb matching was skewed toward anti-spike CD8 responses, so virus-specific expansions were likely underestimated and private and CD4 specificities were missed.

V is pared back by 0 bases and J by 1 base, with 12 bases lying between the germline termini. The germline V gene (reference sequence) specifies DFQATT as CDR1 and SNEGSKA as CDR2. Reading from cysteine to phenylalanine, the CDR3 counts 15 amino acids. The kept DNA is CDR3 alone, 45 bases in frame from the first base. This was a case-control study nested in a cohort of healthcare workers in London, UK, who had nasopharyngeal swab PCR tests and blood samples taken every week. Healthcare workers were recruited during the week of the UK lockdown, between 23 and 31 March 2020, and followed weekly for up to about 15 weeks. This clonotype was found many times. It lacks a known antigen. Nothing much larger sits one base from this clone, and base qualities are not available. Library preparation used 5' RACE. The data were produced on a NextSeq 500. To correct for sequencing error and PCR bias, the TCR library protocol tagged individual cDNA molecules with unique molecular identifiers. Both TCR alpha and beta chains were sequenced, and tight co-correlation was observed between alpha and beta sequence abundances in each sample. As for the original processing: V gene, J gene and CDR3 annotation of TCR sequences was performed with Decombinator V4. TCRs were defined as expanded if a significant change between any two time points was detected under a Poisson model with p below 0.0001. TCR abundances were normalised to the total number of TCRs sequenced per sample and expressed as counts per million. MAIT TCRs were defined by TRAV1-2 paired with TRAJ12, TRAJ20 or TRAJ33, and iNKT TCRs by TRAV10 paired with TRAJ18. A search of VDJdb, accessed on 1 November 2021, was run for TCRs annotated to CMV, EBV and SARS-CoV-2, with TCRs annotated for multiple antigens excluded. TCRdb trimmed public reads at Q25 via fastp, called clones via MiXCR and kept in-frame beta chains. Rows are combined by CDR3 protein, so each entry shows the most common genes and DNA. The V and J calls were determined by TCRdb, not by the authors. Across this sample there are some 76,000 distinct CDR3 sequences, with approximately 13% seen only once. In total, the top ten clones hold over 13% of the sample.

The sequence links TRBV20-1 to TRBJ1-1; too little of a D gene remains to name it. The sequence was obtained from an adult who was a healthcare worker with PCR-confirmed SARS-CoV-2 infection or an uninfected control (not recorded which). The sample comprised whole blood. The encoded CDR3 is CSAREGSVGNTEAFF. At the DNA level, the sequence is TGCAGTGCTAGAGAGGGGTCTGTTGGGAACACTGAAGCTTTCTTT.